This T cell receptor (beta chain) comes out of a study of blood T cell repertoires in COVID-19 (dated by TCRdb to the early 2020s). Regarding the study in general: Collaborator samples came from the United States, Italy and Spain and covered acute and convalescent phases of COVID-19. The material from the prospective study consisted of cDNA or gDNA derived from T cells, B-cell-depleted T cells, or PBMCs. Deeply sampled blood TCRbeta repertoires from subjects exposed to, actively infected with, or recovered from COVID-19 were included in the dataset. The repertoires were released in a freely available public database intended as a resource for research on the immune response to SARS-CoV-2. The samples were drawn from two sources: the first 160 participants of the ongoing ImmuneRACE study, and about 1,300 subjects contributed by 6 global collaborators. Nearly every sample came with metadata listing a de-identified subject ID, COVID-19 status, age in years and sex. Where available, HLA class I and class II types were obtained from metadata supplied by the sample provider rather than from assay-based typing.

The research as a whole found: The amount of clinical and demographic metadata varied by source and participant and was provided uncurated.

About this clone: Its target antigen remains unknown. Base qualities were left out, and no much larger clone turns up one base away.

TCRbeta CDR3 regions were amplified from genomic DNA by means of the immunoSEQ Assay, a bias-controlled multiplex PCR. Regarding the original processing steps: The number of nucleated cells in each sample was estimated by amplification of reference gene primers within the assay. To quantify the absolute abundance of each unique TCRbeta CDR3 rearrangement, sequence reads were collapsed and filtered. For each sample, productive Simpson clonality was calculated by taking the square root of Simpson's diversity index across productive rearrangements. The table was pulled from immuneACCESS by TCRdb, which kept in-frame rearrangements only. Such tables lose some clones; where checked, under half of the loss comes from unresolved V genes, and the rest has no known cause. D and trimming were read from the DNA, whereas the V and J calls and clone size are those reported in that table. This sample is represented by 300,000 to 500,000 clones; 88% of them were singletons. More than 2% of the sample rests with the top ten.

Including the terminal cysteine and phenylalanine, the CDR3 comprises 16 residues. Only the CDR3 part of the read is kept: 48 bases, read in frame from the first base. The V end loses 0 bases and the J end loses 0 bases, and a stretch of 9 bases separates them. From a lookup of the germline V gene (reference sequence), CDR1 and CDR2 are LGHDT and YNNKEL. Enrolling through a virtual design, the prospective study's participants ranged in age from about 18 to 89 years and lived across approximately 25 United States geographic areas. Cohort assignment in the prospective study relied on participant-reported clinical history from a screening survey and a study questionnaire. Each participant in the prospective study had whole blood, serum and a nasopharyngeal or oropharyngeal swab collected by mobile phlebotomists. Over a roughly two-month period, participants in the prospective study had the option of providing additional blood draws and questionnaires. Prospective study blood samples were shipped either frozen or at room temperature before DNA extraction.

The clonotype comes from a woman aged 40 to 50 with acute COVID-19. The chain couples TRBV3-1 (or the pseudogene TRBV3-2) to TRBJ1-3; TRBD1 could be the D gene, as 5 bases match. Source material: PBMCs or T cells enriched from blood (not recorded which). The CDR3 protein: CASSQDQGSSGNTIYF. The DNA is TGTGCCAGCAGCCAAGACCAGGGATCCTCTGGAAACACCATATATTTT.